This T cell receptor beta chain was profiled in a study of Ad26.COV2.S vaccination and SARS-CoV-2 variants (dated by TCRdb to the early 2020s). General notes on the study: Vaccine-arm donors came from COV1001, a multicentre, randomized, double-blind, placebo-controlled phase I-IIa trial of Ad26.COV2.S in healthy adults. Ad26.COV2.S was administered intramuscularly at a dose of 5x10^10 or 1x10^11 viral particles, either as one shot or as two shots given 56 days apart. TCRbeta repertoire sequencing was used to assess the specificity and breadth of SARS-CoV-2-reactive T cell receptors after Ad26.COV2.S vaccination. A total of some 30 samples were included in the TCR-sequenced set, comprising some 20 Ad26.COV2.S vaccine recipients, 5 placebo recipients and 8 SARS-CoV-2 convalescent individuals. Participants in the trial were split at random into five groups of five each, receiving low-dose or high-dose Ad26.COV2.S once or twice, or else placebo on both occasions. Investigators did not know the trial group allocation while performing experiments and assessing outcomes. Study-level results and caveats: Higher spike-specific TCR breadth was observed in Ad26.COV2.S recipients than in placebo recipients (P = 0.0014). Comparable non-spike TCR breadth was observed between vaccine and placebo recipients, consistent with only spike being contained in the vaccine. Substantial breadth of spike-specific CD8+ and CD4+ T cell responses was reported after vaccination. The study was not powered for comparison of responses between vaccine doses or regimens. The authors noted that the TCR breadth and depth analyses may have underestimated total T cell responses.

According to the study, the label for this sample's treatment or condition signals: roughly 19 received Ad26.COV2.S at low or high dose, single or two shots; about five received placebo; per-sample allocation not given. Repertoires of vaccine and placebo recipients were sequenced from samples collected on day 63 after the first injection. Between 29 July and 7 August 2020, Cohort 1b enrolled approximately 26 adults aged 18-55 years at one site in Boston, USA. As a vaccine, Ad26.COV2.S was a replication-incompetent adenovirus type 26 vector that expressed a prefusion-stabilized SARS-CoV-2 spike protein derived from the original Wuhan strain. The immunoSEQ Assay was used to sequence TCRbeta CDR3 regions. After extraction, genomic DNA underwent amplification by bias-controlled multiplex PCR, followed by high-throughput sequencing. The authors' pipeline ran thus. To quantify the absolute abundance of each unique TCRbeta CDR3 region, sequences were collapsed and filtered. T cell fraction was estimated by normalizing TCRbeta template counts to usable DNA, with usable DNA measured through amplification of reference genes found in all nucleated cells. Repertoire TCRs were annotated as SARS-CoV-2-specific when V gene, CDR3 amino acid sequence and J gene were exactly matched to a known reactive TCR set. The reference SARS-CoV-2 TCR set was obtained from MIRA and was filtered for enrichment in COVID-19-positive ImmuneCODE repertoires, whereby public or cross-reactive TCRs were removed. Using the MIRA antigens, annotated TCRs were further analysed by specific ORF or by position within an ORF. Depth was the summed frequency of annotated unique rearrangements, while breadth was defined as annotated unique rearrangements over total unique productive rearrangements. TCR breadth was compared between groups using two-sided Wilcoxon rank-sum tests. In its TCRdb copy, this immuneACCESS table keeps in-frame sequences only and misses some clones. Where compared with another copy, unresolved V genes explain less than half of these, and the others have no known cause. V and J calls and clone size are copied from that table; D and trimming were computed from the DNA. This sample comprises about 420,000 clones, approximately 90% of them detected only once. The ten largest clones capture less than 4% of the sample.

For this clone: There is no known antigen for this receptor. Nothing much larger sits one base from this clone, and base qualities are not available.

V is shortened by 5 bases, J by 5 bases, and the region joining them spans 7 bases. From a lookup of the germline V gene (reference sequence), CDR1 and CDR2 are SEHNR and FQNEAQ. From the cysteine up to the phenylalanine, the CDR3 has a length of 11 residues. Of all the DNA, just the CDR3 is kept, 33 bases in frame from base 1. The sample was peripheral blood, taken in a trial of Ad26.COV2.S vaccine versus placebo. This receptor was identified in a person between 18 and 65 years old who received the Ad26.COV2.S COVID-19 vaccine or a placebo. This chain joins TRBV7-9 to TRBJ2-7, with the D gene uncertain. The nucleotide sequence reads TGTGCCAGCAGCCAGACGGACGAGCAGTACTTC. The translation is CASSQTDEQYF.